The T cell receptor (beta chain) under discussion was sequenced for a study of T cells in Graves' hyperthyroidism and ophthalmopathy. Amplification of TCR beta CDR3 regions was performed using RNA transcripts as template. During a first-round RT-PCR of the TCR CDR3, the HTBI primer set was used. Via MiXCR, TCRdb re-called the multiplex PCR reads, giving one row per CDR3 protein. The table includes about 620,000 distinct CDR3 sequences, around 16% detected once. Trimming pared 2 bases from V and 2 bases from J, leaving 13 bases between. The CDR3 runs to 15 residues. The germline CDR1 and CDR2 sequences are SGHTS and YDEGEE. This clonotype was seen at least ten times. Patients counted as stable if ophthalmopathy did not develop within 18 months. Criteria for exclusion of patients were uncontrolled infection, other autoimmune disease, pregnancy or lactation.

The TCR sequence derives from a woman aged 30 to 39 with Graves' hyperthyroidism. V gene TRBV5-8 combines with J gene TRBJ1-1, with a tentative D call TRBD1 (5 bases). The material sequenced was blood. The DNA of the CDR3 is TGTGCCAGCAGCTTCTCCGGGACGGAAAACACTGAAGCTTTCTTT. Amino acids: CASSFSGTENTEAFF.